This T cell receptor (beta chain) was sequenced for a study of siplizumab effects on memory and regulatory T cells. Details on this clone: No antigen is known for it.

Assays examined 90,000 to 100,000 TCR templates per sample. Assay used: immunoSEQ multiplex PCR; TCRdb lists only in-frame clones, some missing. The sample has about 100,000 clones, about 91% seen once. Findings of the study overall: Relative to controls at more than 25%, mappable alloreactive CD4+ clones exhibited a mean Treg-derived proportion of approximately 70% with siplizumab.

The source material was Tregs sorted from blood. The source is a human donor in good health.

The CDR3, as DNA: TGCAGCGTTGGGGGTTATGAAAAACTGTTTTTT. It is translated as CSVGGYEKLFF. J is TRBJ1-4 and V is TRBV29-1; no clear D. CDR3 length: 11 amino acids. Per germline, CDR1 SQVTM and CDR2 ANQGSEA. V was shortened by 4 bases and J by 6 bases, with 6 bases between the two germline ends.